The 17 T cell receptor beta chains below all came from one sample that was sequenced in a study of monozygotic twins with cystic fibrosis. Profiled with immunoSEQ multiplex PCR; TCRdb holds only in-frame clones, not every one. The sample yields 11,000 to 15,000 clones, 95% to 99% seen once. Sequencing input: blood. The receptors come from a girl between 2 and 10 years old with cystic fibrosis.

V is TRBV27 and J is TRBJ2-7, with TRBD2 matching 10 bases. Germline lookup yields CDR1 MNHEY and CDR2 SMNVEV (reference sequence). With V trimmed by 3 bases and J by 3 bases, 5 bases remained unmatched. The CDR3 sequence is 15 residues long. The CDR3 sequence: CASSLATSGIYEQYF. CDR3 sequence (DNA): TGTGCCAGCAGTTTGGCAACTAGCGGGATCTACGAGCAGTACTTC.

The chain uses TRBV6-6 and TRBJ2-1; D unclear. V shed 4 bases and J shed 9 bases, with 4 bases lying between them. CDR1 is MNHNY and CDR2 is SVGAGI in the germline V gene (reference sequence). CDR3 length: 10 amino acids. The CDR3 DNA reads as TGTGCCAGCAGTTCAAGTGAGCAGTTCTTC. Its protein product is CASSSSEQFF.

The CDR3 sequence: CASGLPAGLNTEAFF. The CDR3, as DNA: TGTGCTAGTGGTTTACCCGCCGGGCTGAACACTGAAGCTTTCTTT. The chain links TRBV12-5 to TRBJ1-1; D call uncertain. V was clipped by 3 bases and J by 0 bases, with 11 bases between them. The germline V gene encodes CDR1 LGHNT and CDR2 FRNRAP. CDR3 length: 15 residues.

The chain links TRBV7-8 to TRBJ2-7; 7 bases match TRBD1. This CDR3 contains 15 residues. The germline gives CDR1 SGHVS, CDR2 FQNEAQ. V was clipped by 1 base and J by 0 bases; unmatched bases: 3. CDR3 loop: CASSLETGSSYEQYF. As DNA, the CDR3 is TGTGCCAGCAGCTTAGAGACAGGGAGCTCCTACGAGCAGTACTTC.

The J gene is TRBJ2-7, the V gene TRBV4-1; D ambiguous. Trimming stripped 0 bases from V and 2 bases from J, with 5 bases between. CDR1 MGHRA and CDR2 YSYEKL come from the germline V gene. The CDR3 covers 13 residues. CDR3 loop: CASSQDTAYEQYF. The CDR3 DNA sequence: TGCGCCAGCAGCCAAGATACCGCCTACGAGCAGTACTTC.

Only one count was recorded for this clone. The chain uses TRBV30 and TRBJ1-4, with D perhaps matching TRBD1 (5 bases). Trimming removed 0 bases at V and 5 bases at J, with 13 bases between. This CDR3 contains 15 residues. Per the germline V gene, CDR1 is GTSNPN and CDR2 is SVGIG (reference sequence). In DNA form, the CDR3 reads TGTGCCTGGAGTGTATTGGGGGAGGGAAATGAAAAACTGTTTTTT. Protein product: CAWSVLGEGNEKLFF.

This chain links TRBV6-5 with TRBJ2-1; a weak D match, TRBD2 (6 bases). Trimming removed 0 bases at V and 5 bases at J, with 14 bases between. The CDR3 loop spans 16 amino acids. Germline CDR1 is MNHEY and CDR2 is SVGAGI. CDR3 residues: CASSYSSVGGNNEQFF. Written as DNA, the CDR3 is TGTGCCAGCAGTTACTCGTCTGTGGGCGGGAACAATGAGCAGTTCTTC.

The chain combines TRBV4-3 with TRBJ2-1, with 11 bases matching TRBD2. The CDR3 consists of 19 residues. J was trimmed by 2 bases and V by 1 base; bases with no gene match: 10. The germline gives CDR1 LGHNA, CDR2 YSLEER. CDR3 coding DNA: TGCGCCAGCAGCCAAGGTGTTGGGCTAGCGGGAGGAACCTACAATGAGCAGTTCTTC. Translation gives CASSQGVGLAGGTYNEQFF.

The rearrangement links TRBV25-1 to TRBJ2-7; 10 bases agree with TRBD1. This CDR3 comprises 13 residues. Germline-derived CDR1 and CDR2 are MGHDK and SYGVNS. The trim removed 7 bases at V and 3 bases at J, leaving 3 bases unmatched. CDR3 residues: CASKRTGGYEQYF. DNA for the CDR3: TGTGCCAGCAAGAGGACAGGGGGCTACGAGCAGTACTTC.

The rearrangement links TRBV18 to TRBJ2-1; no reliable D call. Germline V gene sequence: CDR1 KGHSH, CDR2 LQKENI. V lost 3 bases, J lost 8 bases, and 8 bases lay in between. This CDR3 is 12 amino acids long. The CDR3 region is CASSPKYDEQFF. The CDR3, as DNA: TGTGCCAGCTCACCGAAATATGATGAGCAGTTCTTC.

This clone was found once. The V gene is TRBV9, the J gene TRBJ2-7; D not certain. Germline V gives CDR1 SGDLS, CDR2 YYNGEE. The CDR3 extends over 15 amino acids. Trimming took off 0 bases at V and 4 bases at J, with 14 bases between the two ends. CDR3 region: CASSVGYKALYEQYF. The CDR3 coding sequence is TGTGCCAGCAGCGTAGGTTATAAGGCGTTATACGAGCAGTACTTC. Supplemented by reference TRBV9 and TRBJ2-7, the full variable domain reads DSGVTQTPKHLITATGQRVTLRCSPRSGDLSVYWYQQSLDQGLQFLIQYYNGEERAKGNILERFSAQQFPDLHSELNLSSLELGDSALYFCASSVGYKALYEQYFGPGTRLTVT.

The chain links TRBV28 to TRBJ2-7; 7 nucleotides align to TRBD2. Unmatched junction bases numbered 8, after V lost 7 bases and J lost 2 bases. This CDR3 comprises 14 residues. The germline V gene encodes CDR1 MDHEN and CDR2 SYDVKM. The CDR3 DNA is TGTGCCAGCATTTCGGGGGGTGGGACCTACGAGCAGTACTTC. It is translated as CASISGGGTYEQYF.

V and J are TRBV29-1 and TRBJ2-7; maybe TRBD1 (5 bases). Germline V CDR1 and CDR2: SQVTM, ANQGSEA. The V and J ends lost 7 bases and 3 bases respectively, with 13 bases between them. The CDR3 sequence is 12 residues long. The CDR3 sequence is CSAGFQGYEQYF. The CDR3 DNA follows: TGCAGCGCAGGCTTCCAGGGCTACGAGCAGTACTTC.

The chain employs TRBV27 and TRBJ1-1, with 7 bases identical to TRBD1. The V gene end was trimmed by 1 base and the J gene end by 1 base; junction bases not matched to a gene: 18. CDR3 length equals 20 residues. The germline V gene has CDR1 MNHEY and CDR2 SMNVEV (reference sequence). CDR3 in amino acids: CASSLYYVEGRGQPNTEAFF. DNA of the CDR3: TGTGCCAGCAGTTTATACTATGTAGAGGGAAGGGGGCAACCGAACACTGAAGCTTTCTTT.

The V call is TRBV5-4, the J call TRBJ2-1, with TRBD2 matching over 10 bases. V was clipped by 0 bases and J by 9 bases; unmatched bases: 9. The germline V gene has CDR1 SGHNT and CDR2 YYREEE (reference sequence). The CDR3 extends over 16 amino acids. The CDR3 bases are TGTGCCAGCAGCTTGGGGGCTAGCGGGAGACTTACTGAGCAGTTCTTC. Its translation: CASSLGASGRLTEQFF.

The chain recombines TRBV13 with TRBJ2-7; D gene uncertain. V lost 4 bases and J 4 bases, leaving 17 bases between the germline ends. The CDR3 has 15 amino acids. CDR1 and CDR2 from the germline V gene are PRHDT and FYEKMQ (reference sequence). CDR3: CASSSRNLARYEQYF. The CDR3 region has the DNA TGTGCCAGCAGCTCCCGGAATCTCGCCCGGTACGAGCAGTACTTC.

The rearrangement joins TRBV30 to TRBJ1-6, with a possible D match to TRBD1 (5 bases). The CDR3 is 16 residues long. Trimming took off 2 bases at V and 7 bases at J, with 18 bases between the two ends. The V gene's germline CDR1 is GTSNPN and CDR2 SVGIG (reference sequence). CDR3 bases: TGTGCCTGGAGTCCCGGACACTTGAGGGGCAATTCACCCCTCCACTTT. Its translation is CAWSPGHLRGNSPLHF.